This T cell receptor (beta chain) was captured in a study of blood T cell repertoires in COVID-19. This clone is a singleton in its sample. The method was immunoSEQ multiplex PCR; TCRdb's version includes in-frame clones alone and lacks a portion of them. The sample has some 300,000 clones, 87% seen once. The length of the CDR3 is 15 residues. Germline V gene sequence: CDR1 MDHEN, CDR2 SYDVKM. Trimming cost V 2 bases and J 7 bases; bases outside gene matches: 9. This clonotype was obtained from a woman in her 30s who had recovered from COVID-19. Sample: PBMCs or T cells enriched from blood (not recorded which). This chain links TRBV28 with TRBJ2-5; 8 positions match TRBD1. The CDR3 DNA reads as TGTGCCAGCAGTTTACCCTCACAGGGGGTGGGGACCCAGTACTTC. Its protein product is CASSLPSQGVGTQYF.